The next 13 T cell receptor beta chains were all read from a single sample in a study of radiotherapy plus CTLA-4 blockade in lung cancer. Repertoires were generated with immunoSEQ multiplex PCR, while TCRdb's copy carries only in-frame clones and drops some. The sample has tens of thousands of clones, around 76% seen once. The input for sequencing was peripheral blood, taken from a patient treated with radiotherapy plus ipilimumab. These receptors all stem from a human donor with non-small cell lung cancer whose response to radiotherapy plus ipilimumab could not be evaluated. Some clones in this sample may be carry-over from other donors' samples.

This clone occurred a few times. This chain's CDR3 is CAWSLGQGTEAFF. CDR3 coding DNA: TGTGCCTGGAGTCTGGGACAGGGAACTGAAGCTTTCTTT. The J gene is TRBJ1-1, the V gene TRBV30; TRBD1 matches 9 bases. Per germline, CDR1 GTSNPN and CDR2 SVGIG (reference sequence). The CDR3 spans 13 residues. With 2 bases clipped from V and 5 bases from J, the junction kept 3 bases outside the gene matches.

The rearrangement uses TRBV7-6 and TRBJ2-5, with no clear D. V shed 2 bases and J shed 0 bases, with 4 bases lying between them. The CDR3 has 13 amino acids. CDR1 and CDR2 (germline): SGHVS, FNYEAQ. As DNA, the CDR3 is TGTGCCAGCAGCTTATTCTACCAAGAGACCCAGTACTTC. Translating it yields CASSLFYQETQYF.

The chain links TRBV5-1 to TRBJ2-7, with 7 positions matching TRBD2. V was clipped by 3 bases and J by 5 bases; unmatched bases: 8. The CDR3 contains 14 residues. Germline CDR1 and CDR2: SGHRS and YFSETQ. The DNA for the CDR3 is TGCGCCAGCAGCTGGACGGGGGAGGGGAACGAGCAGTACTTC. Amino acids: CASSWTGEGNEQYF.

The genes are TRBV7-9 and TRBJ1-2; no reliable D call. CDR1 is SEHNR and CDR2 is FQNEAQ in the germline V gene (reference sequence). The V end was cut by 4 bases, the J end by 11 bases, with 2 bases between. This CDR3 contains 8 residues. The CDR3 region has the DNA TGTGCCAGCAGCTCTTACACCTTC. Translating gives CASSSYTF.

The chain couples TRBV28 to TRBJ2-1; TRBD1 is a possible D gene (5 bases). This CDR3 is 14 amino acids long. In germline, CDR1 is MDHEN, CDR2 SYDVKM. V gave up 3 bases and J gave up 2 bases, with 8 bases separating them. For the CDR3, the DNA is TGTGCCAGCAGTTTCCCAGGGACCTACAATGAGCAGTTCTTC. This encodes CASSFPGTYNEQFF.

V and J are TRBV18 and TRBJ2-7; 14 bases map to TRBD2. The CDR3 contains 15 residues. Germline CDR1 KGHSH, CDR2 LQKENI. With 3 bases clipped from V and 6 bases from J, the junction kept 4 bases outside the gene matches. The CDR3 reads CASSPTSGGAIEQYF. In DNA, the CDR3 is TGTGCCAGCTCACCGACTAGCGGGGGGGCTATCGAGCAGTACTTC.

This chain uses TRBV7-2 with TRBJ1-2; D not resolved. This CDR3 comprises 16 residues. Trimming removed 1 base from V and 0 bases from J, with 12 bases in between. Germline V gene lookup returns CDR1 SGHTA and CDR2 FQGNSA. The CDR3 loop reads CASSLVAGNANYGYTF. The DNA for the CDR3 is TGTGCCAGCAGCTTAGTAGCCGGGAACGCTAACTATGGCTACACCTTC.

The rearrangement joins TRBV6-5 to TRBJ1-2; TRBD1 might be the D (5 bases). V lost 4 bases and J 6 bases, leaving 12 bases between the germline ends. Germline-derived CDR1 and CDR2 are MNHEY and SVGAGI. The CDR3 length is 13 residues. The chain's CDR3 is CASSSRDSNGYTF. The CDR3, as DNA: TGTGCCAGCAGTTCCAGGGATTCCAATGGCTACACCTTC.

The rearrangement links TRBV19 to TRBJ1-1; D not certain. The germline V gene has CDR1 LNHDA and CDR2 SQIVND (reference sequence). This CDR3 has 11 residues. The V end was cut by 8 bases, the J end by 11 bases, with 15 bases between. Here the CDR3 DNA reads TGTGCCAGTGATGCCGGGTACGTCGCTTTCTTT. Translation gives CASDAGYVAFF.

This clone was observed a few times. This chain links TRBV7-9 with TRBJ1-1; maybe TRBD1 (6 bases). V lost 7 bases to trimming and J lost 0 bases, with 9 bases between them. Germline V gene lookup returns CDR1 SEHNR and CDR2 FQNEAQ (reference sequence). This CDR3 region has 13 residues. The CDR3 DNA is TGTGCCAGCACCCGGACAGTGAACACTGAAGCTTTCTTT. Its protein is CASTRTVNTEAFF.

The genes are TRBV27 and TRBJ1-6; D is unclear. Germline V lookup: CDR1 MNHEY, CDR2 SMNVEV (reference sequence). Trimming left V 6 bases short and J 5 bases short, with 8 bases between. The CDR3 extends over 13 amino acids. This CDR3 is CASSYINNSPLHF. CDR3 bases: TGTGCCAGCAGCTATATCAATAATTCACCCCTCCACTTT.

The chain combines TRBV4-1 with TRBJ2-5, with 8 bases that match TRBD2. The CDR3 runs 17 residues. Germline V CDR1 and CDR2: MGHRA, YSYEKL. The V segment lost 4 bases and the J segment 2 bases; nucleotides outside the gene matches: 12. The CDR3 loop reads CASSLNPTRGVQETQYF. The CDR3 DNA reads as TGCGCCAGCAGCCTAAACCCAACGCGGGGGGTTCAAGAGACCCAGTACTTC.

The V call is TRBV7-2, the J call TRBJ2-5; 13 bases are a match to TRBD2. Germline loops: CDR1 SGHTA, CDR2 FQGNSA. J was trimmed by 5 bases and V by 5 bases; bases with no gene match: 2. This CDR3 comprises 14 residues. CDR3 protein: CASSPTSGGETQYF. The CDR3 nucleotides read TGTGCCAGCAGCCCGACTAGCGGGGGGGAGACCCAGTACTTC.